This T cell receptor (beta chain) emerged from a study of shared clonotypes between healthy human individuals. Study summary: Participating donors consisted of two women and a few men aged 18 to 49. General study points: Only blood was sampled, and tissue TCR repertoires likely differ from blood ones.

Germline CDR1 and CDR2: SNHLY and FYNNEI. Trimming took 3 bases from V and 0 from J, leaving 15 bases between them. This CDR3 comprises 17 residues. There are a few counts of this clone. Antigen: not known. An assay was performed, and its level was deep. TCRdb's table, derived via immunoSEQ multiplex PCR, lists solely in-frame clones and lacks some. This sample has 450,000 to 550,000 clones, with approximately 85% found just once. The chain combines TRBV2 with TRBJ1-3, with D possibly TRBD1 on 5 matching bases. The sequencing sample was made of PBMCs. This TCR came from a woman aged 40 to 49 in good health. Some clones in this sample may be carry-over from other donors' samples. The CDR3 loop reads CASSEEQGPHSGNTIYF. The CDR3 nucleotides read TGTGCCAGCAGTGAGGAGCAGGGTCCCCACTCTGGAAACACCATATATTTT.